This T cell receptor (beta chain) was recovered during a study of cytomegalovirus exposure and HLA in healthy donors. Findings and caveats of the study: Reported findings show TCR beta sequences accurately forecast HLA-A and HLA-B alleles in most subjects. Most CMV-associated TCR beta chains appeared HLA-restricted in a later analysis. Segments of the TCR beta V type were, in most cases, productive about 87% or about 30% of the time in an earlier analysis.

The CDR3 is 15 amino acids. The germline V gene has CDR1 MDHEN and CDR2 SYDVKM. Trimming removed 5 bases at V and 1 base at J, with 15 bases between. The PCR used 60 Vbeta and 13 Jbeta primers. The assay was immunoSEQ multiplex PCR, and TCRdb's table has in-frame clones only and misses some. Of a few hundred thousand clones listed, roughly 83% were seen once; the top ten hold more than 1.3%. Healthy bone marrow donors formed the donor group. Of note for this clone: Its antigen remains unknown.

This chain uses TRBV28 with TRBJ2-7, with D perhaps TRBD1 (5 bases). This sequence originates from a girl aged 5 to 17 in good health and CMV-seronegative. Sequences were obtained from PBMCs. The CDR3 loop reads CASSIDRILSYEQYF. CDR3 coding DNA: TGTGCCAGCAGTATTGACAGAATCCTATCCTACGAGCAGTACTTC. Based on the CDR3 plus reference TRBV28 and TRBJ2-7, the full variable domain is DVKVTQSSRYLVKRTGEKVFLECVQDMDHENMFWYRQDPGLGLRLIYFSYDVKMKEKGDIPEGYSVSREKKERFSLILESASTNQTSMYLCASSIDRILSYEQYFGPGTRLTVT.